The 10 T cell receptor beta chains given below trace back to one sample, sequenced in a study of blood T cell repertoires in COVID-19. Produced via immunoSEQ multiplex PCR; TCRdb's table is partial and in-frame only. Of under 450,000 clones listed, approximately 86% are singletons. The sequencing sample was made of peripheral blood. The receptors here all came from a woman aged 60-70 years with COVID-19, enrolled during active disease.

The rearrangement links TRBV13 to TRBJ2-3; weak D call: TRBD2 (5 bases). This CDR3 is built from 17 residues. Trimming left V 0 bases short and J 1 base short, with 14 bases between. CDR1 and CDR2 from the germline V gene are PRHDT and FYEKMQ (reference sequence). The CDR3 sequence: CASSLGPPGSGTDTQYF. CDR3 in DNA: TGTGCCAGCAGCTTAGGCCCCCCGGGGTCTGGCACAGATACGCAGTATTTT.

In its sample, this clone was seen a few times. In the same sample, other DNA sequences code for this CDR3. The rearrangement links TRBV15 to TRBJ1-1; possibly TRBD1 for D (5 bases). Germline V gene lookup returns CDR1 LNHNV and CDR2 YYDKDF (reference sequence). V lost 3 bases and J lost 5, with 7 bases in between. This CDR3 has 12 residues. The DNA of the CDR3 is TGTGCCACCAGCAGGGGGGGAACTGAAGCTTTCTTT. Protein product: CATSRGGTEAFF.

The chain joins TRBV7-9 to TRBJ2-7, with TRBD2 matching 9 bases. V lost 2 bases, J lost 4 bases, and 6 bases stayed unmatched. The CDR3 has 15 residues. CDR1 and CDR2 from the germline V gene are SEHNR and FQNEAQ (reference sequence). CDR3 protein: CASSLKLAGLYEQYF. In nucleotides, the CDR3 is TGTGCCAGCAGCTTAAAACTAGCGGGTTTATACGAGCAGTACTTC. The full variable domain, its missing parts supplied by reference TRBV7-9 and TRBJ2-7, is DTGVSQNPRHKITKRGQNVTFRCDPISEHNRLYWYRQTLGQGPEFLTYFQNEAQLEKSRLLSDRFSAERPKGSFSTLEIQRTEQGDSAMYLCASSLKLAGLYEQYFGPGTRLTVT.

The CDR3 reads CASSHWGPYGYTF. CDR3 sequence (DNA): TGTGCCAGCAGCCACTGGGGGCCCTATGGCTACACCTTC. The chain uses TRBV3-1 (or the pseudogene TRBV3-2) and TRBJ1-2, with a possible D match to TRBD1 (6 bases). V lost 3 bases to trimming and J lost 4 bases, with 9 bases between them. Per germline, CDR1 LGHDT and CDR2 YNNKEL (reference sequence). The CDR3 spans 13 residues.

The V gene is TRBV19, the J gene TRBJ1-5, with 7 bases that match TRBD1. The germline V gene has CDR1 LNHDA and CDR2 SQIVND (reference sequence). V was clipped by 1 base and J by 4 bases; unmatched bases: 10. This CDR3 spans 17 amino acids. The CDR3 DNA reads TGTGCCAGTAGTATAGGAGGACCGGGACAGATTAATCAGCCCCAGCATTTT. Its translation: CASSIGGPGQINQPQHF.

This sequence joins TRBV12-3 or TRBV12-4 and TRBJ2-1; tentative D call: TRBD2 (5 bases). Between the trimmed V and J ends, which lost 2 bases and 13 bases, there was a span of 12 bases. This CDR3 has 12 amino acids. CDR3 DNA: TGTGCCAGCAGTTTATCGGGGTCCCCCCAGTTCTTC. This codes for CASSLSGSPQFF.

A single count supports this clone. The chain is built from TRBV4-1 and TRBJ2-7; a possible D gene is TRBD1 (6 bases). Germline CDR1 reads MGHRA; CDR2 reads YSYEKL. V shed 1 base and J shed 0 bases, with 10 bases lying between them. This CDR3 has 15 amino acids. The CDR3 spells CASSQAHRDSYEQYF. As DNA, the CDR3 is TGCGCCAGCAGCCAAGCCCACAGGGACTCCTACGAGCAGTACTTC.

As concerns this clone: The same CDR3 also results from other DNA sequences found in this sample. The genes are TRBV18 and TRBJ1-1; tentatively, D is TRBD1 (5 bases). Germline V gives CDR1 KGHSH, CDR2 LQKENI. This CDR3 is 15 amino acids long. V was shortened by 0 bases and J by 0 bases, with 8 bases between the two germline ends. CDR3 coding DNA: TGTGCCAGCTCACCACCCGCGGGGGTGAACACTGAAGCTTTCTTT. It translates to CASSPPAGVNTEAFF.

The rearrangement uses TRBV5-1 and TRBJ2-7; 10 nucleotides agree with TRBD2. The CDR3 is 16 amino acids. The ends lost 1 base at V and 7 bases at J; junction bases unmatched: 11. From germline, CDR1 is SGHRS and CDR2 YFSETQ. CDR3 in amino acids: CASSLNPALAGVEQYF. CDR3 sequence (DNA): TGCGCCAGCAGCTTGAACCCTGCGCTAGCGGGGGTAGAGCAGTACTTC.

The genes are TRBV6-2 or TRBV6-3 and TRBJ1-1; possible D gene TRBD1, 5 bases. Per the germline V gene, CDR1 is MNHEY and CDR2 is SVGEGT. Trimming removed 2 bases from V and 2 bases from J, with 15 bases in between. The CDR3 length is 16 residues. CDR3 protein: CASSYPMGRGNTEAFF. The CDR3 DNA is TGTGCCAGCAGTTACCCGATGGGGAGGGGAAACACTGAAGCTTTCTTT.